The next 18 T cell receptor beta chains were all read from a single sample in a study of glioma-infiltrating T cells. The iRepertoire nested amplicon-rescue multiplex PCR amplified TCR alpha and beta CDR3s from RNA. TCRdb processed the multiplex PCR reads anew with MiXCR; each CDR3 protein has one entry. The sample consists of fewer than 200,000 distinct CDR3 sequences, about 32% of them appearing once. Material for sequencing was glioma tissue, nonneoplastic brain tissue, or PBMCs (not recorded which). The receptors stem from a human donor with low-grade glioma or glioblastoma, undergoing nonglioma brain surgery, or in good health (not recorded which).

The sample holds many counts of this clonotype. V and J are TRBV28 and TRBJ1-2; 7 bases are a match to TRBD1. V shed 3 bases, J shed 7 bases, and the junction held 8 bases outside the gene matches. The CDR3 has 14 residues. From germline, CDR1 is MDHEN and CDR2 SYDVKM. This CDR3 reads CASSLYQGVVGYTF. CDR3 coding DNA: TGTGCCAGCAGTTTGTATCAGGGGGTCGTTGGCTACACCTTC.

The chain is built from TRBV4-1 and TRBJ1-1; D ambiguous. The CDR3 loop spans 13 amino acids. V lost 5 bases, J lost 5 bases, and 12 bases lay in between. CDR1 MGHRA and CDR2 YSYEKL come from the germline V gene. CDR3 loop: CASSTVGRTEAFF. Written as DNA, the CDR3 is TGCGCCAGCAGCACGGTTGGTCGAACTGAAGCTTTCTTT.

In this sample, this clonotype turned up many times. The genes are TRBV6-1 and TRBJ2-3, with D unresolved. The CDR3 has 12 amino acids. Trimming took 6 bases from V and 6 from J, leaving 10 bases between them. From germline, CDR1 is MNHNS and CDR2 SASEGT. The CDR3, as DNA: TGTGCCAGCAGGACGACCCGGGATACGCAGTATTTT. Protein product: CASRTTRDTQYF.

On this clonotype: Since the CDR3 does not end with the conserved phenylalanine or tryptophan, this likely comes from a read error. The DNA is left out, because the CDR3 cannot be placed on it with certainty; the CDR3 is given as TCRdb lists it. J is TRBJ2-1 and V is TRBV20-1. The CDR3 is 13 amino acids in total, end residues counted. Looked up from germline, CDR1 is DFQATT and CDR2 is SNEGSKA (reference sequence). This CDR3 reads CSGRGSPYNEQLV.

This clonotype was seen ten or more times. The V call is TRBV30, the J call TRBJ2-1; D may be TRBD2 (6 bases). CDR3 length: 13 amino acids. V lost 2 bases, J lost 8 bases, and 13 bases lay in between. Germline assignment: CDR1 GTSNPN and CDR2 SVGIG (reference sequence). The DNA for the CDR3 is TGTGCCTGGAGTCACGGGAGAGAGGATGAGCAGTTCTTC. Protein product: CAWSHGREDEQFF.

This clonotype has at least ten counts. The V gene is TRBV4-3, the J gene TRBJ1-1, with 7 positions matching TRBD1. The CDR3 sequence is 14 residues long. Trimming at V came to 4 bases and at J to 5 bases, leaving 7 bases not matched to a gene. The germline V gene encodes CDR1 LGHNA and CDR2 YSLEER. CDR3 residues: CASSPTTGRTEAFF. For the CDR3, the DNA is TGCGCCAGCAGCCCGACGACAGGGAGGACTGAAGCTTTCTTT.

This clonotype was counted many times. The chain has TRBV4-2 and TRBJ2-3; D may be TRBD1 (5 bases). CDR1 is LGHNA and CDR2 is YNFKEQ in the germline V gene. Trimming shortened V by 4 bases and J by 4 bases, and 9 bases separated the two germline ends. The CDR3 sequence is 13 residues long. The CDR3 loop is CASSPEGADTQYF. The CDR3, as DNA: TGTGCCAGCAGCCCTGAAGGGGCAGATACGCAGTATTTT.

The table lists this clonotype with many counts. The rearrangement joins TRBV7-2 to TRBJ2-3; TRBD2 aligns across 14 bases. Germline trimming cut 4 bases from V and 5 bases from J; bases unmatched to any gene: 5. Germline V lookup: CDR1 SGHTA, CDR2 FQGNSA. CDR3 length: 16 amino acids. CDR3 nucleotide sequence: TGTGCCAGCAGCTCTCGACTAGCGGGAGGGTTAGATACGCAGTATTTT. Translation gives CASSSRLAGGLDTQYF. Together with reference TRBV7-2 and TRBJ2-3, the CDR3 gives the full variable domain: GAGVSQSPSNKVTEKGKDVELRCDPISGHTALYWYRQSLGQGLEFLIYFQGNSAPDKSGLPSDRFSAERTGGSVSTLTIQRTQQEDSAVYLCASSSRLAGGLDTQYFGPGTRLTVL.

This clonotype showed up many times. V is TRBV27 and J is TRBJ2-7; D ambiguous. CDR1 MNHEY and CDR2 SMNVEV come from the germline V gene (reference sequence). Deletions cut 5 bases from V and 6 bases from J, with 11 bases between. CDR3 length: 12 amino acids. CDR3 in DNA: TGTGCCAGCAGTCCGAATCCTACCGAGCAGTACTTC. Its protein is CASSPNPTEQYF.

V usage is TRBV28 and J usage is TRBJ2-5; the match to TRBD1 covers 10 bases. Germline V gene sequence: CDR1 MDHEN, CDR2 SYDVKM. This CDR3 spans 15 amino acids. Trimming at V came to 6 bases and at J to 7 bases, leaving 11 bases not matched to a gene. CDR3 protein: CASSLLGQGMGTQYF. CDR3 DNA: TGTGCCAGCAGCCTGTTGGGACAGGGGATGGGGACCCAGTACTTC. The entire variable domain, with the rest obtained from reference TRBV28 and TRBJ2-5, is as follows: DVKVTQSSRYLVKRTGEKVFLECVQDMDHENMFWYRQDPGLGLRLIYFSYDVKMKEKGDIPEGYSVSREKKERFSLILESASTNQTSMYLCASSLLGQGMGTQYFGPGTRLLVL.

In this sample, this clonotype turned up a few times. This chain links TRBV4-3 with TRBJ2-3; unclear D gene. The germline gives CDR1 LGHNA, CDR2 YSLEER. The V end was cut by 0 bases, the J end by 6 bases, with 7 bases between. CDR3 length equals 13 residues. CDR3 amino acids: CASSQDRRDTQYF. The DNA of the CDR3 is TGCGCCAGCAGCCAAGATAGACGGGATACGCAGTATTTT.

This clonotype was picked up many times. The rearrangement joins TRBV27 to TRBJ2-1; 10 nucleotides match TRBD2. Trimming at V came to 5 bases and at J to 14 bases, leaving 9 bases not matched to a gene. Germline V gene sequence: CDR1 MNHEY, CDR2 SMNVEV (reference sequence). This CDR3 has 13 residues. In DNA form, the CDR3 reads TGTGCCAGCAGTGTCATAGCGGGAGGCGGGGAGTTCTTC. The encoded protein is CASSVIAGGGEFF.

The rearrangement joins TRBV11-1 to TRBJ2-1, with 8 nucleotides matching TRBD2. This CDR3 comprises 14 residues. CDR1 is SGHAT and CDR2 is FQDESV in the germline V gene (reference sequence). The J segment lost 5 bases and the V segment lost 2 bases, leaving 2 bases of the junction unmatched. CDR3 sequence reads: CASSLTSGNNEQFF. In DNA, the CDR3 is TGTGCCAGCAGCTTAACTAGCGGCAACAATGAGCAGTTCTTC. Supplemented by reference TRBV11-1 and TRBJ2-1, the full variable domain reads EAEVAQSPRYKITEKSQAVAFWCDPISGHATLYWYRQILGQGPELLVQFQDESVVDDSQLPKDRFSAERLKGVDSTLKIQPAELGDSAMYLCASSLTSGNNEQFFGPGTRLTVL.

This clonotype was detected ten times or more. V gene TRBV6-1 combines with J gene TRBJ1-2; the match to TRBD1 covers 10 bases. The germline V gene encodes CDR1 MNHNS and CDR2 SASEGT. Trimming at V came to 3 bases and at J to 7 bases, leaving 2 bases not matched to a gene. The CDR3 sequence is 13 residues long. The CDR3, as DNA: TGTGCCAGCAGTGACGGACAGGGGGGTGGCTACACCTTC. Its translation: CASSDGQGGGYTF.

This clonotype was seen repeatedly, ten times or more. CDR3 bases: TGCGCCAGCAGCCAAGATCGGCGAAGCGTGAACACTGAAGCTTTCTTT. Its translation: CASSQDRRSVNTEAFF. The chain couples TRBV4-1 to TRBJ1-1; no definite D call. V dropped 0 bases and J dropped 0 bases, with 11 bases sitting between them. The V gene's germline CDR1 is MGHRA and CDR2 YSYEKL. The CDR3 is 16 amino acids.

This clonotype was picked up a small number of times. V is TRBV5-1 and J is TRBJ2-4, with 12 bases lining up with TRBD2. The CDR3 length is 19 residues. Trimming took 0 bases from V and 1 from J; bases not matched to a gene: 8. The germline CDR1 and CDR2 sequences are SGHRS and YFSETQ. The CDR3 bases are TGCGCCAGCAGCTTGGGACTAGCGGGAGCTAAGGTGGCCAAAAACATTCAGTACTTC. Translation gives CASSLGLAGAKVAKNIQYF.

V usage is TRBV29-1 and J usage is TRBJ2-7; D is perhaps TRBD1 (5 bases). The CDR3 sequence is 13 residues long. Germline-derived CDR1 and CDR2 are SQVTM and ANQGSEA. The V gene lost 1 base and the J gene lost 0 bases, with 7 bases spanning the gap. CDR3 amino acids: CSVEGQNSYEQYF. The CDR3 DNA reads as TGCAGCGTTGAAGGACAGAACTCCTACGAGCAGTACTTC.

As concerns this clonotype: One end of the junction is discordant with germline, which a read error may explain. The chain uses TRBV20-1 and TRBJ1-5; no definite D call. Germline CDR1 DFQATT, CDR2 SNEGSKA (reference sequence). The CDR3 has 12 amino acids. In DNA form, the CDR3 reads TGCACTGCTAGAGATTCTCATCGGCCCCAGCATTTT. Its translation: CTARDSHRPQHF.